A selection of T cell receptor beta chains follows, all from one sample in a study of T cell repertoires in cytomegalovirus infection. From the reads, TCRdb called clonotypes with MiXCR, one entry per CDR3 protein. The data show over 300,000 distinct CDR3 sequences, more than 9% seen once. Sequencing was performed on PBMCs. Receptor source: a human donor in good health (CMV status not recorded). Some clones in this sample may be carry-over from other donors' samples. CDR3s include the opening cysteine and the closing phenylalanine or tryptophan.

j_call,v_call,cdr3_aa
TRBJ2-7,TRBV4-1,CASSPSRTGLSYEQYF
TRBJ2-1,TRBV6-1,CASSELWGSYYNEQFF
TRBJ1-4,TRBV4-1,CASSQGRSSNEKLFF
TRBJ2-5,TRBV7-9,CASSSYLETQYF
TRBJ2-7,TRBV6-1,CASSYPTPGLVASSYEQYF
TRBJ1-1,TRBV15,CATSRDIGQGLNTEAFF
TRBJ2-1,TRBV7-2,CASSLGAGSGNEQFF
TRBJ2-2,TRBV20-1,CSAPGRGTGELFF
TRBJ2-3,TRBV7-6,CASSPSGGARDTQYF
TRBJ2-2,TRBV4-1,CASETSGSRTGELFF
TRBJ2-1,TRBV6-2/TRBV6-3,CASSYGTEANEQFF
TRBJ2-3,TRBV7-2,CASSLGTSEVPQYF
TRBJ1-3,TRBV7-6,CASSWSTGGSGNTIYF
TRBJ1-5,TRBV6-2/TRBV6-3,CASSIHSGGRNQPQHF
TRBJ1-5,TRBV27,CASSLYYRGRDGQPQHF
TRBJ2-3,TRBV28,CASSPWTVPTDTQYF
TRBJ1-2,TRBV12-3/TRBV12-4,CASKYRGEAHGYTF
TRBJ2-7,TRBV7-9,CASSPGAAGGPYEQYF
TRBJ2-6,TRBV7-2,CASSSRPDGSSGANVLTF
TRBJ1-1,TRBV24-1,CATSDSDRDTEAFF
TRBJ2-6,TRBV24-1,CATSEYYRAAGANVLTF
TRBJ2-5,TRBV11-2,CASSPRRLETQYF
TRBJ1-4,TRBV2,CASSERQRNEKLFF
TRBJ1-2,TRBV12-3/TRBV12-4,CASSSGGGGGYTF
TRBJ2-3,TRBV6-1,CASSGRDTLSDTQYF
TRBJ1-3,TRBV7-2,CASSLGPHSGGGGNTIYF
TRBJ1-1,TRBV12-3/TRBV12-4,CASSWITSRGTEAFF
TRBJ1-1,TRBV7-9,CASSLLWAGSYTEAFF
TRBJ1-6,TRBV11-2,CASSGPGTGSNSPLHF
TRBJ2-7,TRBV5-4,CASSLAAGLPYEQYF
TRBJ2-7,TRBV7-3,CASSPPSSYEQYF
TRBJ1-2,TRBV27,CASSLDGYNYTF
TRBJ2-7,TRBV7-9,CASSLTSGRVYEQYF
TRBJ2-7,TRBV12-3/TRBV12-4,CASSTSRGLSYEQYF
TRBJ2-6,TRBV27,CASSHGISGANVLTF
TRBJ2-5,TRBV11-2,CASSLELASGVETQYF
TRBJ2-7,TRBV9,CASSVHLDRQAYEQYF
TRBJ1-1,TRBV2,CASGSGLSNTEAFF
TRBJ2-3,TRBV7-2,CASSSWWTQYF
TRBJ2-5,TRBV6-2/TRBV6-3,CASSPAAETQYF
TRBJ1-1,TRBV6-1,CASPGQWGPGGTEAFF
TRBJ2-3,TRBV7-2,CASSSSGISTDTQYF
TRBJ2-1,TRBV5-1,CASSLGSRALLSYNEQFF
TRBJ1-2,TRBV10-2,CASSLGGQGDYGYTF
TRBJ1-3,TRBV7-2,CASSLGAVGGRDTIYF
TRBJ1-1,TRBV7-9,CASSSFGQVREAFF